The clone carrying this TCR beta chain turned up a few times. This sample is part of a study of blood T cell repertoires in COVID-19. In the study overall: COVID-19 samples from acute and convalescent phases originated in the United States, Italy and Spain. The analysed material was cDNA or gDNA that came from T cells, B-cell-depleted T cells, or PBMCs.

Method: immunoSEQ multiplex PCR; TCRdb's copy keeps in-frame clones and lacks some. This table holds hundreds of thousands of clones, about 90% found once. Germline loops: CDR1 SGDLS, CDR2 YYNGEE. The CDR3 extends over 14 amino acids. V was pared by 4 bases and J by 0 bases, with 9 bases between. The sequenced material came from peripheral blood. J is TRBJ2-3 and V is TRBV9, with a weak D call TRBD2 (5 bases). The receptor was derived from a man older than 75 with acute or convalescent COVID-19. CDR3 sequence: CASSPRTSTDTQYF. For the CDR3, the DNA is TGTGCCAGCAGCCCCCGGACTAGCACAGATACGCAGTATTTT.